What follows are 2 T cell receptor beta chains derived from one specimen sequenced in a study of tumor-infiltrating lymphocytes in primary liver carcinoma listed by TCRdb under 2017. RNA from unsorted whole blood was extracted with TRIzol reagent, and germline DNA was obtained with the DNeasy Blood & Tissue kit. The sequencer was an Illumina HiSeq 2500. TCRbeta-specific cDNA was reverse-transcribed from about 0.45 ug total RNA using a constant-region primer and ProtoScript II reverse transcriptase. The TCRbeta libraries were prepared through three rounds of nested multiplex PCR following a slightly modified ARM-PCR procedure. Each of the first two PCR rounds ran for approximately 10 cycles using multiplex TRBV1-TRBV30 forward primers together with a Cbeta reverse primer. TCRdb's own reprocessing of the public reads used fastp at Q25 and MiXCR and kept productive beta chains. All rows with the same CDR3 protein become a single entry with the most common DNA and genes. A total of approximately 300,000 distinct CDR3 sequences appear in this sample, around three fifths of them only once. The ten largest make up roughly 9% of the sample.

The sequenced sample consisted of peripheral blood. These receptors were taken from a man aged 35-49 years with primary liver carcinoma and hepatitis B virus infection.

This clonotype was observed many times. CDR3 sequence: CASSNLAGGPRDYNEQFF. DNA for the CDR3: TGTGCCAGCAGCAATCTAGCGGGAGGGCCGAGGGATTACAATGAGCAGTTCTTC. V usage is TRBV6-6 and J usage is TRBJ2-1; TRBD2 matches at 12 bases. The V and J ends lost 6 bases and 4 bases, in that order; junction bases with no gene match: 13. Germline CDR1 MNHNY, CDR2 SVGAGI (reference sequence). The CDR3 totals 18 residues.

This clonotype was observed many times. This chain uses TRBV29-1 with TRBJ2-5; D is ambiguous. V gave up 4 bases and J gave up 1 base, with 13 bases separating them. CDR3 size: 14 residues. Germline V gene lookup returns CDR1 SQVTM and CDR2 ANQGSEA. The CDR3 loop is CSVARGVFQETQYF. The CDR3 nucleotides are TGCAGCGTTGCGCGCGGAGTCTTCCAAGAGACCCAGTACTTC.